There are a few counts of the clone carrying this T cell receptor beta chain. This specimen comes from a study of blood T cell repertoires in COVID-19. Authors' processing steps: Quantification of nucleated cells was approximated via reference gene primer amplification. Sequencing used immunoSEQ multiplex PCR; TCRdb keeps in-frame clones, though not all of them. That table furnishes V, J and clone size, whereas the DNA furnished D and trimming. The sample records 200,000 to 250,000 clones, about 90% being singletons. There are 13 residues in the CDR3. Trimming cost V 7 bases and J 8 bases, with 15 bases left between them. Per the germline V gene, CDR1 is SGHVS and CDR2 is FQNEAQ.

The genes are TRBV7-8 and TRBJ1-3, with a tentative D call TRBD1 (5 bases). Sequenced material: peripheral blood. The TCR was taken from a man aged 30 to 45 with acute or convalescent COVID-19. The CDR3 loop reads CASKVGGRDTIYF. The CDR3 DNA reads as TGTGCCAGCAAGGTTGGGGGGAGGGACACCATATATTTT.